These 23 T cell receptor beta chains came from one sample sequenced in a study of blood T cell repertoires in COVID-19. TCRdb keeps only in-frame clones here, not all; method: immunoSEQ multiplex PCR. This table has 200,000 to 300,000 clones, approximately 83% appearing once. Material: PBMCs or T cells enriched from blood (not recorded which). Every receptor here comes from a woman aged 40 to 49 with acute COVID-19.

This chain joins TRBV11-2 and TRBJ1-3; perhaps TRBD1 as D (6 bases). The V gene's germline CDR1 is SGHAT and CDR2 FQNNGV. The CDR3 sequence is 12 residues long. V was trimmed by 3 bases and J by 12 bases, leaving 12 bases between them. As DNA, the CDR3 is TGTGCCAGCAGCTTCGGGGGGCGTAGCATATATTTT. Encoded protein: CASSFGGRSIYF.

This clone appeared once. The rearrangement links TRBV20-1 to TRBJ2-1; D remains ambiguous. The CDR3 loop spans 10 amino acids. CDR1 and CDR2 (germline): DFQATT, SNEGSKA (reference sequence). Trimming removed 6 bases from V and 6 bases from J, with 6 bases in between. For the CDR3, the DNA is TGCAGTGCATCCCTCAATGAGCAGTTCTTC. Its translation: CSASLNEQFF.

The V call is TRBV9, the J call TRBJ2-2, with D possibly TRBD2 on 5 matching bases. Germline V gene data show CDR1 as SGDLS and CDR2 as YYNGEE. The ends were cut back, 0 bases at V and 9 bases at J, with 12 bases in the middle. The CDR3 is 14 amino acids. The CDR3 loop reads CASSVGWEFRELFF. CDR3 DNA sequence: TGTGCCAGCAGCGTAGGCTGGGAGTTCAGGGAGCTGTTTTTT.

This clone was seen a single time. CDR3 nucleotides: TGTGCTAGTGGTGACGGGACTATAGGTGACAATGAGCAGTTCTTC. It is translated as CASGDGTIGDNEQFF. V is TRBV12-5 and J is TRBJ2-1; 7 bases fit TRBD2. V lost 5 bases to trimming and J lost 5 bases; unmatched junction nucleotides: 9. The CDR3 has 15 residues. Germline CDR1 and CDR2: LGHNT and FRNRAP.

This chain joins TRBV11-1 and TRBJ2-1; TRBD2 matches 10 bases. The CDR3 sequence is 14 residues long. The germline V gene has CDR1 SGHAT and CDR2 FQDESV (reference sequence). V lost 5 bases, J lost 8 bases, and 6 bases stayed unmatched. DNA of the CDR3: TGTGCCAGCAGCATTAGCGGGAGGCGGGATGAGCAGTTCTTC. It encodes CASSISGRRDEQFF.

The rearrangement joins TRBV7-3 to TRBJ2-1, with D maybe TRBD2 (5 bases). The V end lost 2 bases, the J end lost 6 bases, and 8 bases lay between the germline ends. This CDR3 comprises 13 residues. Germline-derived CDR1 and CDR2 are SGHTA and FQGTGA. The CDR3 region has the DNA TGTGCCAGCAGCTTACTTGAGGGCAATGAGCAGTTCTTC. Its protein product is CASSLLEGNEQFF. The whole variable domain, filled in from reference TRBV7-3 and TRBJ2-1, reads GAGVSQTPSNKVTEKGKYVELRCDPISGHTALYWYRQSLGQGPEFLIYFQGTGAADDSGLPNDRFFAVRPEGSVSTLKIQRTERGDSAVYLCASSLLEGNEQFFGPGTRLTVL.

The table lists this clone with a count of one. The chain recombines TRBV12-3 or TRBV12-4 with TRBJ1-2; D not resolved. There are 11 residues in the CDR3. The V gene lost 4 bases and the J gene lost 11 bases, with 11 bases spanning the gap. In DNA, the CDR3 is TGTGCCAGCAGTTACCGGGAGGCATACACCTTC. It is translated as CASSYREAYTF.

V is TRBV25-1 and J is TRBJ1-2, with 8 nucleotides matching TRBD1. The germline gives CDR1 MGHDK, CDR2 SYGVNS. Trimming at V came to 5 bases and at J to 4 bases, leaving 9 bases not matched to a gene. The CDR3 contains 15 residues. CDR3 sequence reads: CASSYDRGRAYGYTF. The DNA of the CDR3 is TGTGCCAGCAGTTACGACAGGGGTAGAGCCTATGGCTACACCTTC.

The J gene is TRBJ1-1, the V gene TRBV11-2, with a tentative D call TRBD1 (6 bases). In germline, CDR1 is SGHAT, CDR2 FQNNGV. The CDR3 has 14 amino acids. V lost 4 bases and J lost 1, with 10 bases in between. For the CDR3, the DNA is TGTGCCAGCAGCTCCCTACAGGGGAACACTGAAGCTTTCTTT. Its translation is CASSSLQGNTEAFF.

The chain combines TRBV5-1 with TRBJ2-7; D is perhaps TRBD2 (7 bases). Per the germline V gene, CDR1 is SGHRS and CDR2 is YFSETQ. The CDR3 spans 15 residues. The V and J ends lost 3 bases and 4 bases respectively, with 17 bases between them. CDR3 bases: TGCGCCAGCAGCTCGTCGGGGGGCTTTCAATACGAGCAGTACTTC. Translating gives CASSSSGGFQYEQYF.

V gene TRBV4-1 combines with J gene TRBJ1-2, with TRBD1 as a possible D gene (5 bases). Germline assignment: CDR1 MGHRA and CDR2 YSYEKL. The CDR3 sequence is 15 residues long. Trimming took 1 base from V and 8 from J, leaving 17 bases between them. Here the CDR3 reads CASSQVVLGGGGYTF. DNA for the CDR3: TGCGCCAGCAGCCAAGTGGTTCTCGGGGGGGGAGGCTACACCTTC.

This chain uses TRBV29-1 with TRBJ1-1, with TRBD1 matching 10 bases. The germline V gene has CDR1 SQVTM and CDR2 ANQGSEA. The ends lost 5 bases at V and 7 bases at J; junction bases unmatched: 7. There are 13 residues in the CDR3. This chain's CDR3 is CSVLRQGAIEAFF. For the CDR3, the DNA is TGCAGCGTTCTACGACAGGGGGCTATTGAAGCTTTCTTT.

The chain carries TRBV12-5 and TRBJ2-3; D is perhaps TRBD2 (7 bases). Germline CDR1 reads LGHNT; CDR2 reads FRNRAP. CDR3 length: 14 residues. Trimming pared 7 bases from V and 5 bases from J, leaving 16 bases between. The CDR3 nucleotides are TGTGCTAGTGCCTGGGGGGGCAATGAAGATACGCAGTATTTT. Translated: CASAWGGNEDTQYF.

V usage is TRBV5-1 and J usage is TRBJ2-7; 10 positions match TRBD1. In germline, CDR1 is SGHRS, CDR2 YFSETQ. Trimming cost V 0 bases and J 1 base; bases outside gene matches: 4. The CDR3 is 16 residues long. CDR3 sequence: CASSLAGQGRSYEQYF. The CDR3 region has the DNA TGCGCCAGCAGCTTGGCGGGACAGGGGAGATCCTACGAGCAGTACTTC.

This chain uses TRBV28 with TRBJ2-5; TRBD1 agrees at 9 bases. Germline V gene data show CDR1 as MDHEN and CDR2 as SYDVKM. The CDR3 loop spans 15 amino acids. With V trimmed by 4 bases and J by 4 bases, 7 bases remained unmatched. The CDR3 coding sequence is TGTGCCAGCAGTTACCCACGGACAGGGGTAGAGACCCAGTACTTC. Its protein is CASSYPRTGVETQYF. Variable domain in full (rest from reference TRBV28 and TRBJ2-5): DVKVTQSSRYLVKRTGEKVFLECVQDMDHENMFWYRQDPGLGLRLIYFSYDVKMKEKGDIPEGYSVSREKKERFSLILESASTNQTSMYLCASSYPRTGVETQYFGPGTRLLVL.

This rearrangement joins TRBV28 to TRBJ1-2, with TRBD1 as a possible D gene (5 bases). This CDR3 has 13 residues. Trimming removed 1 base from V and 4 bases from J, with 7 bases in between. The germline V gene has CDR1 MDHEN and CDR2 SYDVKM. The CDR3 loop is CASSLLGGYGYTF. The CDR3 DNA sequence: TGTGCCAGCAGTTTATTGGGGGGCTATGGCTACACCTTC.

The V call is TRBV19, the J call TRBJ2-6; TRBD1 is a possible D gene (5 bases). In germline, CDR1 is LNHDA, CDR2 SQIVND (reference sequence). The CDR3 totals 19 residues. Trimming pared 2 bases from V and 3 bases from J, leaving 20 bases between. The CDR3 region has the DNA TGTGCCAGTAGTATAATCCCCCGTCAGGGTTACCTTGGGGCCAACGTCCTGACTTTC. Translated, it gives CASSIIPRQGYLGANVLTF.

V usage is TRBV11-2 and J usage is TRBJ2-2; the D gene is possibly TRBD2 (5 bases). The germline V gene encodes CDR1 SGHAT and CDR2 FQNNGV. Trimming cost V 1 base and J 5 bases, with 11 bases left between them. This CDR3 has 15 amino acids. The CDR3 DNA follows: TGTGCCAGCAGCTTAGGTTCTAGCAGAACCGGGGAGCTGTTTTTT. Its translation is CASSLGSSRTGELFF. The complete variable domain, with remaining parts taken from reference TRBV11-2 and TRBJ2-2, reads EAGVAQSPRYKIIEKRQSVAFWCNPISGHATLYWYQQILGQGPKLLIQFQNNGVVDDSQLPKDRFSAERLKGVDSTLKIQPAKLEDSAVYLCASSLGSSRTGELFFGEGSRLTVL.

This clone turned up a few times. This chain joins TRBV18 and TRBJ1-6, with 10 bases matching TRBD1. Per germline, CDR1 KGHSH and CDR2 LQKENI. The CDR3 runs 15 residues. The V gene end was trimmed by 6 bases and the J gene end by 9 bases; junction bases not matched to a gene: 8. CDR3 in amino acids: CASSSGTGESSPLHF. DNA of the CDR3: TGTGCCAGCTCGTCCGGGACAGGGGAATCTTCACCCCTCCACTTT.

The chain combines TRBV3-1 (or the pseudogene TRBV3-2) with TRBJ2-7; 7 positions match TRBD1. V lost 0 bases to trimming and J lost 3 bases; unmatched junction nucleotides: 11. Germline CDR1 reads LGHDT; CDR2 reads YNNKEL (reference sequence). This CDR3 is built from 17 residues. CDR3 amino acids: CASSQDGGTVLYYEQYF. The CDR3 DNA reads TGTGCCAGCAGCCAAGATGGTGGGACAGTGCTATACTACGAGCAGTACTTC.

This clone was seen only once. The chain has TRBV3-1 (or the pseudogene TRBV3-2) and TRBJ2-5; D is perhaps TRBD1 (6 bases). The CDR3 runs to 13 residues. V lost 0 bases to trimming and J lost 7 bases, with 9 bases between them. CDR1 and CDR2 (germline): LGHDT, YNNKEL (reference sequence). CDR3 in DNA: TGTGCCAGCAGCCAAGATCAGGGGAGGACCCAGTACTTC. This gives the protein CASSQDQGRTQYF.

This clone appeared a single time. The rearrangement links TRBV2 to TRBJ2-1, with TRBD1 as a possible D gene (5 bases). The germline V gene encodes CDR1 SNHLY and CDR2 FYNNEI. The CDR3 covers 17 residues. V lost 2 bases and J lost 2, with 16 bases in between. For the CDR3, the DNA is TGTGCCAGCAGTGAAAGCAGCCGGACACCTCCCTACAATGAGCAGTTCTTC. Protein sequence: CASSESSRTPPYNEQFF.

V gene TRBV27 combines with J gene TRBJ1-3; a possible D gene is TRBD1 (6 bases). With 1 base removed from V and 0 bases from J, the gap between germline ends came to 10 bases. Germline V gene sequence: CDR1 MNHEY, CDR2 SMNVEV (reference sequence). The CDR3 contains 16 residues. CDR3 in DNA: TGTGCCAGCAGTTTATGGGGGACAAGCTCTGGAAACACCATATATTTT. It encodes CASSLWGTSSGNTIYF.